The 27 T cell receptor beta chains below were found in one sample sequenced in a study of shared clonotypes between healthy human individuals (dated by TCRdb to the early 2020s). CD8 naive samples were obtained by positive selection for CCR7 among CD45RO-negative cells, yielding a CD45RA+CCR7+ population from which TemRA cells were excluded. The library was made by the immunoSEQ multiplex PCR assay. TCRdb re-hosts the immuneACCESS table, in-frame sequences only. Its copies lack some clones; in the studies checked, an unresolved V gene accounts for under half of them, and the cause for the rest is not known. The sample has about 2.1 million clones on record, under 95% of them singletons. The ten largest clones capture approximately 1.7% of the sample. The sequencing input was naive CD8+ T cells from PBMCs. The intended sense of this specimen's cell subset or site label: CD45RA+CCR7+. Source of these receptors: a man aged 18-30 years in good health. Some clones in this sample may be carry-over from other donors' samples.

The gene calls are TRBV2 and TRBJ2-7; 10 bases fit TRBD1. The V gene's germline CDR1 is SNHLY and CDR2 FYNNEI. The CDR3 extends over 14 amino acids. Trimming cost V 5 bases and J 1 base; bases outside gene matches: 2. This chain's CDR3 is CASSRTGGSYEQYF. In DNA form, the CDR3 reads TGTGCCAGCAGTAGGACAGGGGGATCCTACGAGCAGTACTTC.

For the CDR3, the DNA is TGTGCCAGCAGCTTAGCGTTTAGGCAGGGGAAAGAAGAGACCCAGTACTTC. Translation gives CASSLAFRQGKEETQYF. This rearrangement joins TRBV7-9 to TRBJ2-5; D may be TRBD1 (6 bases). The CDR3 is 17 residues long. V was shortened by 0 bases and J by 3 bases, with 17 bases between the two germline ends. Per the germline V gene, CDR1 is SEHNR and CDR2 is FQNEAQ (reference sequence).

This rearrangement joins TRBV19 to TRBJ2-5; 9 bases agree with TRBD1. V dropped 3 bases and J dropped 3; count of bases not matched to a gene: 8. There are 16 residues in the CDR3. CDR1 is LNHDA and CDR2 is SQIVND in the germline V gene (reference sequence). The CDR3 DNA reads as TGTGCCAGTAGTATCAGGGACAGGGACTACAAAGAGACCCAGTACTTC. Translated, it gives CASSIRDRDYKETQYF.

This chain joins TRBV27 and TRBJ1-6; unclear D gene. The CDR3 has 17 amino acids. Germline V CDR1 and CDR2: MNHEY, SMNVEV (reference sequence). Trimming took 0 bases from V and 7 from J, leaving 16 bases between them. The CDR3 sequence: CASSLSVRVGPNSPLHF. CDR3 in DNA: TGTGCCAGCAGTTTATCGGTTCGTGTAGGCCCAAATTCACCCCTCCACTTT.

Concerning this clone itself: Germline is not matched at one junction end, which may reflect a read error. The DNA of the CDR3 is TGTGCCAGCAGCCCGGGAGGACTAGTCCGCTTC. Encoded protein: CASSPGGLVRF. The V call is TRBV5-5, the J call TRBJ2-7; the match to TRBD2 covers 7 bases. The CDR3 runs 11 residues. Germline V gene lookup returns CDR1 SGHKS and CDR2 YYEKEE (reference sequence).

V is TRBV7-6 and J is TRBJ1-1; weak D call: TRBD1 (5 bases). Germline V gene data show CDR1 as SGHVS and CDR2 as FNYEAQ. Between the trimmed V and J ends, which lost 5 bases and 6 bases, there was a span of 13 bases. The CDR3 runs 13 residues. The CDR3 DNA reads TGTGCCAGCAGCCCCCGCGGGGGACCTGAAGCTTTCTTT. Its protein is CASSPRGGPEAFF.

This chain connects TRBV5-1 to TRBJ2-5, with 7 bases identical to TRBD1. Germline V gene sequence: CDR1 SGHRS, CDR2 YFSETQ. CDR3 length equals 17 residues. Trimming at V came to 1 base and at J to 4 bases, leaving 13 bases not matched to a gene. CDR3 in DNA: TGCGCCAGCAGCTTGCTACAGGGGAGAGACGGAAGAGAGACCCAGTACTTC. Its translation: CASSLLQGRDGRETQYF. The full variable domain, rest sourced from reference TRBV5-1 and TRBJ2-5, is KAGVTQTPRYLIKTRGQQVTLSCSPISGHRSVSWYQQTPGQGLQFLFEYFSETQRNKGNFPGRFSGRQFSNSRSEMNVSTLELGDSALYLCASSLLQGRDGRETQYFGPGTRLLVL.

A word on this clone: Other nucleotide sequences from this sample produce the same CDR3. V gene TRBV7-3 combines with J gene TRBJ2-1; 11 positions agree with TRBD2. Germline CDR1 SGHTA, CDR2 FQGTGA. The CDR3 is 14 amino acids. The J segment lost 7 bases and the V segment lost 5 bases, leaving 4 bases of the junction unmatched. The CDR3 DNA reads TGTGCCAGCAGCCCCTGGACTAGCGGGAATGAGCAGTTCTTC. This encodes CASSPWTSGNEQFF.

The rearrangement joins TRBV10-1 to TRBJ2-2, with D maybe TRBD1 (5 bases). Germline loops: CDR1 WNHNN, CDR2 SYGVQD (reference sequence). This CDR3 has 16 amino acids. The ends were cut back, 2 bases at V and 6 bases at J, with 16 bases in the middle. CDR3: CASSEVTVPVAGELFF. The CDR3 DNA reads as TGCGCCAGCAGTGAGGTGACAGTCCCGGTGGCCGGGGAGCTGTTTTTT.

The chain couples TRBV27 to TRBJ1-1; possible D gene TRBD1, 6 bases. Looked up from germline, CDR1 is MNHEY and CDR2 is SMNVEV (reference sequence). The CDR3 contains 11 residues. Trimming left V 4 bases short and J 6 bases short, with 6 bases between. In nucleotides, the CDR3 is TGTGCCAGCAGTTGGGGGCCTGAAGCTTTCTTT. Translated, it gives CASSWGPEAFF.

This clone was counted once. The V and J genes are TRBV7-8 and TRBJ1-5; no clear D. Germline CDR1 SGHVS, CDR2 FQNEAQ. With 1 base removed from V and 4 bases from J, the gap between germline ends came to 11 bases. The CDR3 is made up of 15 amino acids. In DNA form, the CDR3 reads TGTGCCAGCAGCTTAGAGTTGGCCCTAAATCAGCCCCAGCATTTT. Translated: CASSLELALNQPQHF.

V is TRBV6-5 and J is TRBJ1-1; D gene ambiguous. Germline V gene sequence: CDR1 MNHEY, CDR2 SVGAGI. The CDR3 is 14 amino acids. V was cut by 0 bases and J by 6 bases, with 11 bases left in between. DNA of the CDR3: TGTGCCAGCAGTTACTCGTGGCCGCACGCTGAAGCTTTCTTT. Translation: CASSYSWPHAEAFF.

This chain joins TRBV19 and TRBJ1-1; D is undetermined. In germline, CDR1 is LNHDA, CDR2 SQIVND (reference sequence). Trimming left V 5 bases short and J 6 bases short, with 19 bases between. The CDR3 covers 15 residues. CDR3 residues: CASSDRRSERAEAFF. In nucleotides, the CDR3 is TGTGCCAGTAGTGACCGCCGGAGTGAGAGGGCTGAAGCTTTCTTT.

CDR3: CASRADRDRYEQYF. CDR3 DNA sequence: TGTGCCAGCAGGGCGGACAGGGACCGCTACGAGCAGTACTTC. V and J are TRBV2 and TRBJ2-7, with 8 nucleotides matching TRBD1. Germline CDR1 reads SNHLY; CDR2 reads FYNNEI. The length of the CDR3 is 14 residues. V shed 6 bases, J shed 3 bases, and the junction held 7 bases outside the gene matches.

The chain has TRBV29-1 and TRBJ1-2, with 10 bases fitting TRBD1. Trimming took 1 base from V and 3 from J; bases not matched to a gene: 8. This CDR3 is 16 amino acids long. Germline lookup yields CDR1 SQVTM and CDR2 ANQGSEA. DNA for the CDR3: TGCAGCGTTGAAGGGGGGGACAGGGGATTCGACTATGGCTACACCTTC. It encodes CSVEGGDRGFDYGYTF.

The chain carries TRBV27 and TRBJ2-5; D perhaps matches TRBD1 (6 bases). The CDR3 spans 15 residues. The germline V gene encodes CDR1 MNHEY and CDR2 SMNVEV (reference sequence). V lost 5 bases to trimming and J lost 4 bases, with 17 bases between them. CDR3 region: CASSPWTAGTETQYF. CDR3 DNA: TGTGCCAGCAGTCCATGGACAGCCGGGACAGAGACCCAGTACTTC.

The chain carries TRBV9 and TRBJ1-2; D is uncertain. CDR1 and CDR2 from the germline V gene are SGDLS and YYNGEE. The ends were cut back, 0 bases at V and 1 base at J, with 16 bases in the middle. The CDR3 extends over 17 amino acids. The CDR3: CASSVAPGIVYNYGYTF. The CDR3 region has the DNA TGTGCCAGCAGCGTAGCCCCGGGAATAGTTTATAACTATGGCTACACCTTC.

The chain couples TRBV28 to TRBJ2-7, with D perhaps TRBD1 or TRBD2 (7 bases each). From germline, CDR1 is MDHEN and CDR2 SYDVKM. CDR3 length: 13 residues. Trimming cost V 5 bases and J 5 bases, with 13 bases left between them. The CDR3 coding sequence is TGTGCCAGCAGTGACTCAGGGGGGGACGAGCAGTACTTC. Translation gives CASSDSGGDEQYF.

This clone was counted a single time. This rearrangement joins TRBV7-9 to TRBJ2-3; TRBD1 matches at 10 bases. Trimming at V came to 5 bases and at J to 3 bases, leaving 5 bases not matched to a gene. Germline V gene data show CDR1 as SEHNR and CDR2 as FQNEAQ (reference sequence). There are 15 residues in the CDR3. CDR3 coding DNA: TGTGCCAGCAGCCCGGGACAGGGGATAACAGATACGCAGTATTTT. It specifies CASSPGQGITDTQYF.

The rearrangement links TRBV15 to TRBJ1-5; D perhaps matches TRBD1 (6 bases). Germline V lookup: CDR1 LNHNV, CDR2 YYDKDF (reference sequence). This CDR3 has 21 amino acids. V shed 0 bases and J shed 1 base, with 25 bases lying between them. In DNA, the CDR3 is TGTGCCACCAGCAGAGACCCTTATACTTCAGCGACGGGACAAAGCAATCAGCCCCAGCATTTT. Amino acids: CATSRDPYTSATGQSNQPQHF.

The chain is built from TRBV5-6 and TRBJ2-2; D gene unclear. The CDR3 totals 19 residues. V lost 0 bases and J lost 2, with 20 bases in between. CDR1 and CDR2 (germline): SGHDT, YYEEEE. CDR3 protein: CASSLGQLLEKSNTGELFF. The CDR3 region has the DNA TGTGCCAGCAGCTTGGGGCAGCTCCTGGAGAAGTCCAACACCGGGGAGCTGTTTTTT.

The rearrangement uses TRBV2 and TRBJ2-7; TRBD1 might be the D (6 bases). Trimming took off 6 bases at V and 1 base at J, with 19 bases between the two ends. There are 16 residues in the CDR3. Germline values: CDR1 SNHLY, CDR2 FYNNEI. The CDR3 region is CASSSRGQINSYEQYF. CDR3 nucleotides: TGTGCCAGCAGCTCCAGGGGCCAGATCAATTCCTACGAGCAGTACTTC.

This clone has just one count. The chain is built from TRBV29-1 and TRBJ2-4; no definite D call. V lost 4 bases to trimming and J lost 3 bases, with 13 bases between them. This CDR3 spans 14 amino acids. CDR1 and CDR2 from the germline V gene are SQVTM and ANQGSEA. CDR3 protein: CSVVGHGVKNIQYF. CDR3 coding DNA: TGCAGCGTTGTGGGCCATGGCGTCAAAAACATTCAGTACTTC.

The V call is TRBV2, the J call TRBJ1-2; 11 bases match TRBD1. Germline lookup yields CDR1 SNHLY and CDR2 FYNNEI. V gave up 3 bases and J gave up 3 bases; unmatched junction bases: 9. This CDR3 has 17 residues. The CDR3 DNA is TGTGCCAGCAGTGACGCGGGACAGGGGGAAAACGACTATGGCTACACCTTC. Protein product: CASSDAGQGENDYGYTF.

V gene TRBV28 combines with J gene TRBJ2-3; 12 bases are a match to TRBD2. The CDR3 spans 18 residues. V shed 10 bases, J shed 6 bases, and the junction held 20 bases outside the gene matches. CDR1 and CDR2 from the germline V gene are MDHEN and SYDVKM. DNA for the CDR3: TGTGCCATCACGGAGGGCGTAGGGACTAGCGGGCGGGGGGATACGCAGTATTTT. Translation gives CAITEGVGTSGRGDTQYF. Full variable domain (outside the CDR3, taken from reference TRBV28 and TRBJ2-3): DVKVTQSSRYLVKRTGEKVFLECVQDMDHENMFWYRQDPGLGLRLIYFSYDVKMKEKGDIPEGYSVSREKKERFSLILESASTNQTSMYLCAITEGVGTSGRGDTQYFGPGTRLTVL.

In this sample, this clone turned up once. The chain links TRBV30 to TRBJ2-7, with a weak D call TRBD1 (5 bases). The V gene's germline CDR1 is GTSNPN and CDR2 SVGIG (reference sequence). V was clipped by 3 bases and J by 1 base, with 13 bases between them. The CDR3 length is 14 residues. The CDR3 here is CAWSTDSRSYEQYF. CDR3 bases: TGTGCCTGGAGCACCGACAGTCGATCCTACGAGCAGTACTTC.

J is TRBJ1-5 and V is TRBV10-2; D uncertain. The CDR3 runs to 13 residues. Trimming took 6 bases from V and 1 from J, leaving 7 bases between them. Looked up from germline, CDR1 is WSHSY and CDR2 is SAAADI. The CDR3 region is CASRDFSNQPQHF. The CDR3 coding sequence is TGCGCCAGCAGGGACTTCAGCAATCAGCCCCAGCATTTT.